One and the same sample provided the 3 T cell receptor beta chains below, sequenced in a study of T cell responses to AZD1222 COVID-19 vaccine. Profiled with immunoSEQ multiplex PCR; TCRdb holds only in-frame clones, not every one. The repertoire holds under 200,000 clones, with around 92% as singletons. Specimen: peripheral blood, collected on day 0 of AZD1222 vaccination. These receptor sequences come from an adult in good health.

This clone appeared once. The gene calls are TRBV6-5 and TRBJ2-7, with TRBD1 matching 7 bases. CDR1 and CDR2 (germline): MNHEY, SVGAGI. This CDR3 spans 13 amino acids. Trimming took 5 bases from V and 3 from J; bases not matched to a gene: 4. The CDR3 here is CASSLGQSYEQYF. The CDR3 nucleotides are TGTGCCAGCAGTCTGGGACAGAGCTACGAGCAGTACTTC.

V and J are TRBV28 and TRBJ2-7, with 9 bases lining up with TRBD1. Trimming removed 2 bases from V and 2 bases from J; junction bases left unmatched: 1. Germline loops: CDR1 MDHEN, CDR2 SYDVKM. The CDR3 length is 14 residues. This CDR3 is CASSLGDRAYEQYF. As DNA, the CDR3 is TGTGCCAGCAGTTTAGGGGACAGGGCCTACGAGCAGTACTTC.

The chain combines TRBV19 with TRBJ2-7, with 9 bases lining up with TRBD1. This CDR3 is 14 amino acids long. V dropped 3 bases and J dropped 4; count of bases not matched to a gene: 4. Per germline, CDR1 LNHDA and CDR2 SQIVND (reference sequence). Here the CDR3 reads CASSIRDRAYEQYF. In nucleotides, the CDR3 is TGTGCCAGTAGTATTCGGGACAGGGCATACGAGCAGTACTTC. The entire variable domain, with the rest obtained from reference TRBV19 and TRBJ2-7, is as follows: DGGITQSPKYLFRKEGQNVTLSCEQNLNHDAMYWYRQDPGQGLRLIYYSQIVNDFQKGDIAEGYSVSREKKESFPLTVTSAQKNPTAFYLCASSIRDRAYEQYFGPGTRLTVT.